The text below deals with one T cell receptor (beta chain). The antigen it binds to is not known. No clone much larger than this one lies a single base away; base qualities are absent. The sample belongs to a study of cytomegalovirus exposure and HLA in healthy donors (TCRdb year 2017). Study-level background: According to an earlier analysis of 587 of the donors, 150 million to 200 million T cells yielded over 100 million unique TCR beta sequences and 250 to 350 Gb of sequence data. An early release covering roughly 640 HLA-typed donors comprised about 300 gigabases of sequencing data and around 80 million unique TCR sequences. The genetic ancestry cluster associated with self-reported Caucasian donors included about 81% of the roughly 390 genotyped donors. The study was designed to test whether signatures of past pathogen exposure could be identified by cataloging public T cell receptors. Using immunosequencing, the study profiled T cell repertoires from 500 to 800 subjects and related those repertoires to cytomegalovirus serostatus. In addition to the first cohort of approximately 670 subjects, a separate validation cohort of approximately 110 different subjects was used. The study combined high-throughput TCR immunosequencing, statistical association of individual TCRs with disease status, and machine learning to predict cytomegalovirus infection status. To study patterns of TCR occurrence, a later analysis re-analyzed previously published TCR beta repertoires from around 670 donors and added high-resolution HLA genotyping. Rather than using new phenotypic data, the later analysis identified candidate immune exposures from TCR beta sequences and from how often those sequences occurred across donors. In an earlier analysis of 500 to 650 of the donors, high-throughput TCR beta sequencing was used to judge whether each TCR beta V gene segment behaved as functional or pseudogenic. Donor age, sex, ethnicity and CMV serostatus were collected together with the repertoire data. A later genetic analysis took genome-wide SNP genotypes for about 55% of the roughly 670 donors and used that subset as a discovery cohort. Every repertoire in the discovery cohort had been generated on one and the same sequencing platform. Class I and class II HLA loci were covered by the typing at four-digit resolution. The number of donors typed differed by locus, with roughly 620-630 for A, B, C, DRB1 and DQB1, more than 500 for DQA1, 606 for DPA1, and 450 to 480 for DPB1. Because of strong linkage in the cohort, roughly five DR-DQ haplotypes were treated as single units for association and clustering. Among around 400 genotyped donors of the cohort, an average of approximately 200,000 unique TCR beta nucleotide sequences was sequenced per donor, of which roughly 18% were non-productive. The investigation overall reported the following: According to the authors, the approach could potentially be generalized to other disease states and immunological phenotypes. An association between a missense DCLRE1C variant and V-gene and J-gene trimming of TCR beta chains was found in a later genetic analysis and replicated in an independent cohort. In a later genetic analysis, fewer N-insertions in productive TCRs were reported among donors in an Asian-associated ancestry cluster than the roughly 710-donor mean. Specific HLA alleles were associated with 16,951 TCR beta sequences at a false discovery rate of 0.05 in a later analysis. CMV serostatus was the only immune exposure information available for the cohort. A further reported finding was that TCR beta sequences accurately predicted the HLA-A and HLA-B alleles for most subjects in the first cohort. Most TCR sequences were seen in very few donors, while some public TCRs were found in many individuals. In a later analysis, HLA-associated TCR beta chains were found to be more clonally expanded and to have lower generation probabilities than equally common non-associated chains. The classifier was reported to diagnose cytomegalovirus status with high specificity and sensitivity in both the original cohort and the validation cohort. Correlated functional status among segregating V segments might be attributable to linkage disequilibrium, but an unknown experimental factor could not be ruled out. In the study, about 150 TCR beta chains were listed as associated with cytomegalovirus. A group of highly shared sequence variants was considered likely to be a technical artifact of the sequencing pipeline. Because the 87-base-pair reads could not distinguish some IMGT-functional V segments, including TRBV6-2 and TRBV6-3, those segments were excluded. The cohort was sequenced for TCR beta chains only, and without alpha or paired-chain data the features that could be detected were limited. Most CMV-associated TCR beta chains appeared to be HLA-restricted in a later analysis, and the HLA associations seemed to be driven largely by CMV exposure. The presence/absence analyses assumed that sequencing depth was roughly uniform across donors, and that assumption may not be true. Because counts were too low, under 20 rarely observed V segments, including chromosome 9 orphons, were left out of the earlier analysis of 587 of the donors. Three of the identified cytomegalovirus-associated TCR beta chains were confirmed in vitro to be specific for cytomegalovirus antigens. Because some donors lacked HLA typing at each locus, the association tests relied only on the typed subset. Assigning TCR associations to individual alleles was difficult when HLA alleles, especially DR and DQ, strongly co-occurred. According to a later analysis, parvovirus B19, influenza, CMV and Epstein-Barr virus appeared linked to several top co-occurrence clusters. In an earlier analysis of more than 450 of the donors, most TCR beta V segments were observed in productive rearrangements about 87% or about 30% of the time, broadly matching IMGT annotations. In a later analysis, TCR association rates were found to vary across HLA loci, with the most associated TCRs seen for DRB1 alleles and the fewest for HLA-C alleles.

The library was prepared using the immunoSEQ multiplex PCR assay. A mixture of 60 forward primers for TCR Vbeta segments and 13 reverse primers for TCR Jbeta segments was used in the multiplex PCR. The CDR3 region of rearranged TCR beta genes was amplified from genomic DNA by a multiplex PCR assay. The amplified TCR beta libraries were sequenced on the Illumina HiSeq System as 87-base-pair reads. The authors processed their data as follows. Across the 700 or so repertoires, a later analysis counted 78 million or so unique TCR beta chains, some 11 million of which were shared by at least two donors. Raw reads were error-corrected and collapsed into unique sequences with a nearest-neighbor algorithm that merged closely related sequences to remove PCR and sequencing errors. To assign V, D and J gene segments, CDR3 sequences were aligned to IMGT reference sequences. Each retained sequence needed at least a six-nucleotide match to both a V gene segment and a J gene segment. A rearrangement was called productive if the CDR3 had no stop codons and remained in frame with V and J, and every other rearrangement was called non-productive. CDR3 was defined according to IMGT convention as the region running from the second conserved V-encoded cysteine to the conserved J-encoded phenylalanine. Sequences without an unambiguous match to a single V gene segment were excluded from the earlier analysis of several hundred of the donors. An earlier analysis of roughly 590 of the donors called V segments functional above 56.7% productive rearrangements and segregating when the between-donor standard deviation exceeded 5%. A statistical classification framework was developed to diagnose cytomegalovirus status using the catalog of TCR beta chain sequences. In a later analysis, V and J genes were assigned by comparing TCR nucleotide sequences against IMGT/GENE-DB human TR gene sequences. The TCRdist pipeline was used in a later analysis to assign CDR3 sequences and most-parsimonious VDJ recombination scenarios. In a later analysis, each TCR beta chain was defined by its CDR3 amino acid sequence together with its V-gene family, and reads without a unique V-gene family were excluded. As a way to deal with suspected cross-contamination and a sequencing artifact, a later analysis dropped hundreds of nucleotide sequences that were highly shared and had low generation probability. For each public chain, a later analysis derived a clonal expansion index from normalized ranks of inferred template counts within each repertoire. Generation probabilities in a later analysis came from a VDJ recombination model fitted to out-of-frame rearrangements, and those results were checked against IGoR. A later analysis scored TCR-TCR, TCR-HLA and TCR-CMV co-occurrence with hypergeometric tests, applying a repertoire-size bias correction to TCR pairs. False discovery rates were estimated in a later analysis by permuting HLA or CMV assignments 20 times. In a later analysis, co-occurring TCRs were grouped with DBSCAN, and TCRdist sequence similarity was added when clustering was performed within HLA-allele-positive subsets. Co-occurrence clustering excluded repertoires with fewer than 30,000 or more than 120,000 public chains, plus five with anomalous nucleotide sharing. The source is immuneACCESS, and TCRdb retained only in-frame sequences with V and J called. Part of the clones is not carried over; for the studies checked, unresolved V genes explain less than half of this, and the remainder is unexplained. That table is the source of V, J and clone size, and D and trimming were worked out from the DNA. This sample comprises 180,000 or so clones, around three quarters of them detected only once. The ten largest clones take up 2% to 2.5% of the sample.

The cohort was made up of roughly 670 healthy bone marrow donors. At the time of sampling, every cohort member was nominally healthy, though immune exposures that went unrecorded were likely present. The donor tested CMV seropositive and was one of the 289 seropositive cohort members. A peripheral blood sample was collected from each donor, and TCR beta sequencing was performed on peripheral blood mononuclear cells. Genomic DNA was extracted from the blood cell samples with the Qiagen DNeasy Blood Extraction Kit. There are 15 amino acids in the CDR3, from cysteine to phenylalanine inclusive. Only CDR3 DNA is held: 45 bases, read in frame from base 1. The germline V gene encodes CDR1 MNHEY and CDR2 SMNVEV (reference sequence). V loses 8 bases, J loses 4 bases, and the germline ends lie 17 bases apart.

The sample consisted of PBMCs. This clonotype was sampled from a woman in her 30s in good health and CMV-seropositive. The V gene is TRBV27 and the J gene is TRBJ1-4, with a tentative D gene TRBD1 over 6 matching bases. CDR3 protein: CASARVGADNEKLFF. Here is the DNA: TGTGCCAGCGCCCGGGTGGGGGCGGATAATGAAAAACTGTTTTTT. Outside the CDR3, residues come from the reference TRBV27 and TRBJ1-4 proteins, so the full variable domain is: EAQVTQNPRYLITVTGKKLTVTCSQNMNHEYMSWYRQDPGLGLRQIYYSMNVEVTDKGDVPEGYKVSRKEKRNFPLILESPSPNQTSLYFCASARVGADNEKLFFGSGTQLSVL.